This paragraph reports one TCR beta chain. The antigen is undetermined. The data were obtained in a study of chemoradiotherapy in HPV16-positive cancers. Study context: Functional T-cell assays on two HPV16-positive patients' cells defined candidate HPV-specific clones and common TCR motifs.

Overall study findings and caveats: Non-HPV-specific T cells did not expand in tumors during treatment, whereas candidate HPV-specific clones and E7-related motifs did.

TCRdb keeps only in-frame clones here, not all; method: immunoSEQ multiplex PCR. The sample has 25,000 to 35,000 clones, around 88% seen once. The length of the CDR3 is 13 residues. Germline loops: CDR1 MNHNS, CDR2 SASEGT. Trimming removed 3 bases at V and 2 bases at J, with 7 bases between. The chain recombines TRBV6-1 with TRBJ2-5; TRBD1 might be the D (6 bases). Sequencing used blood, obtained from a patient who underwent chemoradiotherapy. The sequence was collected from a human donor with HPV-associated anogenital cancer. CDR3 in DNA: TGTGCCAGCAGTGAGGACAGACAAGAGACCCAGTACTTC. This translates into CASSEDRQETQYF.